This T cell receptor (beta chain) was retrieved from a study of control samples from healthy donors and cancer patients. CDR1 is SGHNT, CDR2 YYREEE, per germline (reference sequence). Trimming removed 4 bases from V and 8 bases from J; junction bases left unmatched: 8. The CDR3 runs 16 residues. Profiling relied on immunoSEQ multiplex PCR, and the TCRdb table lists in-frame clones only, not all of them. Of some 150,000 clones detected, roughly 95% appear once; the ten largest clones hold approximately 1%. This clone was detected only once. This clonotype originated in a woman aged 25 to 39 in good health. Sequenced sample: blood. This chain uses TRBV5-4 with TRBJ2-2, with TRBD2 identical over 13 bases. The CDR3, as DNA: TGTGCCAGCAGCGTGGGACTAGCGGGGCTGGGGGGGGAGCTGTTTTTT. This translates into CASSVGLAGLGGELFF.